The 4 T cell receptor beta chains in this list originate from one sample, sequenced in a study of spatial heterogeneity in lung cancer. MiXCR was run by TCRdb on the 5' RACE reads, yielding one entry per CDR3 protein. The table shows about 21,000 distinct CDR3 sequences, with approximately 4.5% occurring only once. Time point indicated: sample taken at primary tumor resection. Without sorting, whole RNA was sequenced from tumor, nontumor lung or frozen PBMC. The sequences come from PBMCs, collected at surgery. The receptors were gathered from a male donor with early-stage non-small cell lung cancer.

Only a few counts were recorded for this clonotype. The chain is built from TRBV2 and TRBJ2-2; 9 positions agree with TRBD1. The CDR3 is made up of 15 amino acids. Germline CDR1 reads SNHLY; CDR2 reads FYNNEI. The junction had 4 bases not matched to a gene; V was cut back by 6 bases and J by 2 bases. The CDR3 loop is CASSRQGVNTGELFF. The CDR3 nucleotides read TGTGCCAGCAGCCGACAGGGGGTAAACACCGGGGAGCTGTTTTTT.

This clonotype was observed at least ten times. The J gene is TRBJ2-3, the V gene TRBV24-1, with D possibly being TRBD2 (5 bases). Trimming left V 3 bases short and J 5 bases short, with 8 bases between. The CDR3 runs to 13 residues. In germline, CDR1 is KGHDR, CDR2 SFDVKD. CDR3 sequence: CATSDPGIDTQYF. In nucleotides, the CDR3 is TGTGCCACCAGTGATCCGGGAATAGATACGCAGTATTTT.

This clonotype was seen at least ten times. V is TRBV2 and J is TRBJ1-1; D is ambiguous. Trimming shortened V by 7 bases and J by 0 bases, and 12 bases separated the two germline ends. The CDR3 runs 14 residues. Per germline, CDR1 SNHLY and CDR2 FYNNEI. CDR3 nucleotide sequence: TGTGCCAGCAAAGTGGAACTGTTGAACACTGAAGCTTTCTTT. It encodes CASKVELLNTEAFF. Using reference TRBV2 and TRBJ1-1 for the parts outside the CDR3, the full variable domain is EPEVTQTPSHQVTQMGQEVILRCVPISNHLYFYWYRQILGQKVEFLVSFYNNEISEKSEIFDDQFSVERPDGSNFTLKIRSTKLEDSAMYFCASKVELLNTEAFFGQGTRLTVV.

This clonotype was counted at least ten times. CDR3 DNA sequence: TGCGCCAGCAGTGAGTCAGATTCACCCCTCCACTTT. Translation gives CASSESDSPLHF. The chain recombines TRBV10-1 with TRBJ1-6; D uncertain. The CDR3 is 12 residues long. The germline V gene encodes CDR1 WNHNN and CDR2 SYGVQD (reference sequence). The V and J ends lost 0 bases and 8 bases respectively, with 2 bases between them.